Each of the 24 T cell receptor beta chains below was sequenced from the same sample in a study of breast tumors, draining lymph nodes, adjacent tissues. Breast cancer patients provided tissue from their axillary draining lymph nodes. TCRdb redid the calling of the multiplex PCR reads with MiXCR, one entry per CDR3 protein. The profile shows 150,000 to 200,000 distinct CDR3 sequences, roughly a third of them singletons. Sequencing used axillary lymph node tissue. Every receptor here comes from a female donor with breast cancer. Some clones in this sample may be carry-over from other donors' samples.

The V call is TRBV5-1, the J call TRBJ1-5; TRBD1 aligns across 8 bases. The ends lost 2 bases at V and 5 bases at J; junction bases unmatched: 3. The CDR3 consists of 14 residues. Germline V gene lookup returns CDR1 SGHRS and CDR2 YFSETQ. This chain's CDR3 is CASSFWTGYQPQHF. Here the CDR3 DNA reads TGCGCCAGCAGCTTTTGGACAGGGTATCAGCCCCAGCATTTT.

This clonotype was observed a handful of times. It is likely a read error, because the conserved phenylalanine at the end of the CDR3 is missing. The rearrangement links TRBV7-6 to TRBJ1-6; TRBD1 matches at 8 bases. CDR3 length equals 14 residues. The V and J ends lost 5 bases and 13 bases, in that order; junction bases with no gene match: 10. Germline lookup yields CDR1 SGHVS and CDR2 FNYEAQ. The CDR3 sequence is CASSRGQGGSPLHL. CDR3 in DNA: TGTGCCAGCAGCCGTGGACAGGGTGGGTCGCCCCTCCACCTT.

In its sample, this clonotype was seen many times. The chain couples TRBV7-9 to TRBJ1-5, with TRBD1 as a possible D gene (6 bases). The CDR3 has 15 residues. V lost 0 bases and J lost 8, with 14 bases in between. Per the germline V gene, CDR1 is SEHNR and CDR2 is FQNEAQ (reference sequence). In DNA form, the CDR3 reads TGTGCCAGCAGCTTAGCCGGGACACCCCGGGAGCCCCAGCATTTT. Encoded protein: CASSLAGTPREPQHF. The variable domain in full, completed from reference TRBV7-9 and TRBJ1-5, reads DTGVSQNPRHKITKRGQNVTFRCDPISEHNRLYWYRQTLGQGPEFLTYFQNEAQLEKSRLLSDRFSAERPKGSFSTLEIQRTEQGDSAMYLCASSLAGTPREPQHFGDGTRLSIL.

This clonotype has at least ten counts. The chain is built from TRBV7-4 and TRBJ1-2; TRBD1 agrees at 7 bases. CDR1 and CDR2 from the germline V gene are SGHVT and SQSDAQ. There are 17 residues in the CDR3. Trimming at V came to 4 bases and at J to 1 base, leaving 12 bases not matched to a gene. The chain's CDR3 is CASSSTEQGPHNYGYTF. The CDR3 DNA is TGTGCCAGCAGCTCGACAGAACAGGGGCCACATAACTATGGCTACACCTTC. Using reference TRBV7-4 and TRBJ1-2 for the parts outside the CDR3, the full variable domain is GAGVSQSPRYKVAKRGRDVALRCDSISGHVTLYWYRQTLGQGSEVLTYSQSDAQRDKSGRPSGRFSAERPERSVSTLKIQRTEQGDSAVYLCASSSTEQGPHNYGYTFGSGTRLTVV.

This clonotype came up many times. V usage is TRBV4-3 and J usage is TRBJ2-5, with 8 bases fitting TRBD2. The CDR3 covers 20 residues. The V gene's germline CDR1 is LGHNA and CDR2 YSLEER. With V trimmed by 5 bases and J by 5 bases, 25 bases remained unmatched. The CDR3 reads CASSERSRASGSLAGETQYF. The CDR3 DNA is TGCGCCAGCAGCGAAAGGAGCCGGGCCAGCGGGAGTCTTGCTGGCGAGACCCAGTACTTC.

The sample holds many counts of this clonotype. The chain carries TRBV20-1 and TRBJ2-3, with 7 bases identical to TRBD2. The V gene end was trimmed by 7 bases and the J gene end by 1 base; junction bases not matched to a gene: 8. From germline, CDR1 is DFQATT and CDR2 SNEGSKA (reference sequence). This CDR3 region has 14 residues. The CDR3 bases are TGCAGTGTGCTGGCGGGAGTTGGCACAGATACGCAGTATTTT. Translated: CSVLAGVGTDTQYF.

This clonotype occurred many times. The rearrangement uses TRBV4-1 and TRBJ1-3; the D gene is possibly TRBD1 (5 bases). CDR1 is MGHRA, CDR2 YSYEKL, per germline. The CDR3 runs to 16 residues. V was trimmed by 4 bases and J by 0 bases, leaving 13 bases between them. CDR3 DNA: TGCGCCAGCAGCCGGGCCTACGGGGGCTCTGGAAACACCATATATTTT. Protein: CASSRAYGGSGNTIYF.

This clonotype was recorded many times. The chain carries TRBV20-1 and TRBJ1-5, with 7 bases that match TRBD1. The CDR3 runs to 16 residues. Germline CDR1 and CDR2: DFQATT and SNEGSKA (reference sequence). The J segment lost 6 bases and the V segment lost 5 bases, leaving 16 bases of the junction unmatched. Written as DNA, the CDR3 is TGCAGTGCTGGGAACCGAGGGGGCGAGTATCTTCAGCCCCAGCATTTT. Translating gives CSAGNRGGEYLQPQHF.

This clonotype was counted at least ten times. This sequence joins TRBV9 and TRBJ2-5; 10 nucleotides match TRBD1. This CDR3 is 15 amino acids long. With V trimmed by 4 bases and J by 5 bases, 8 bases remained unmatched. Germline CDR1 SGDLS, CDR2 YYNGEE. In nucleotides, the CDR3 is TGTGCCAGCAGCTTTCGACAGGGGGCGGGGGAGACCCAGTACTTC. Its protein is CASSFRQGAGETQYF.

This clonotype was found many times. The J gene is TRBJ2-7, the V gene TRBV12-3 or TRBV12-4, with 14 bases aligning to TRBD2. V shed 8 bases and J 6 bases; nucleotides not matched to a gene: 12. The CDR3 extends over 16 amino acids. CDR3 sequence: CASLLLGTSGSREQYF. Written as DNA, the CDR3 is TGTGCCAGCCTACTACTGGGGACTAGCGGGAGTCGCGAGCAGTACTTC.

This clonotype has ten or more counts. The rearrangement uses TRBV9 and TRBJ2-1, with 8 nucleotides matching TRBD2. The germline gives CDR1 SGDLS, CDR2 YYNGEE. After removal of 4 bases from V and 6 bases from J, the junction contained 12 bases not matched to a gene. There are 16 residues in the CDR3. This CDR3 reads CASSPGLGGGLNEQFF. Here the CDR3 DNA reads TGTGCCAGCAGCCCCGGATTGGGCGGGGGGCTCAATGAGCAGTTCTTC.

This clonotype was picked up many times. The rearrangement uses TRBV30 and TRBJ1-2; D gene unclear. The V gene lost 0 bases and the J gene lost 1 base, with 6 bases spanning the gap. CDR1 and CDR2 from the germline V gene are GTSNPN and SVGIG (reference sequence). The CDR3 covers 13 residues. Here the CDR3 reads CAWSVGSNYGYTF. The CDR3 DNA follows: TGTGCCTGGAGTGTAGGCAGTAACTATGGCTACACCTTC.

At least ten counts were recorded for this clonotype. The gene calls are TRBV6-1 and TRBJ2-7, with D possibly being TRBD1 or TRBD2 (5 bases each). The CDR3 totals 15 residues. Deletions cut 2 bases from V and 1 base from J, with 12 bases between. Germline CDR1 and CDR2: MNHNS and SASEGT. The CDR3 DNA is TGTGCCAGCAGTGAACACGGGACGGGGTCCTACGAGCAGTACTTC. Translation gives CASSEHGTGSYEQYF.

This clonotype was observed many times. This chain uses TRBV4-1 with TRBJ1-5; no firm D call. This CDR3 is 14 amino acids long. Germline CDR1 is MGHRA and CDR2 is YSYEKL. V dropped 1 base and J dropped 9 bases, with 13 bases sitting between them. The CDR3 coding sequence is TGCGCCAGCAGCCAAGCGGAACCGGGGTGGCCCCAGCATTTT. This sequence encodes CASSQAEPGWPQHF.

On this clonotype: A much larger clone sits a single nucleotide away, making a read error possible. The chain couples TRBV6-2 or TRBV6-3 to TRBJ2-7; a possible D gene is TRBD2 (5 bases). Per germline, CDR1 MNHEY and CDR2 SVGEGT. The length of the CDR3 is 16 residues. This CDR3 reads CVSSYSGGPSLYEQYF. CDR3 sequence (DNA): TGTGTCAGCAGTTACTCAGGCGGGCCCTCCCTCTACGAGCAGTACTTC.

This clonotype has a count of ten or more. The chain couples TRBV30 to TRBJ2-7; unclear D gene. Germline V gene data show CDR1 as GTSNPN and CDR2 as SVGIG (reference sequence). The ends were cut back, 0 bases at V and 5 bases at J, with 17 bases in the middle. CDR3 length equals 15 residues. Here the CDR3 reads CAWSVRTLVLDEQYF. CDR3 nucleotide sequence: TGTGCCTGGAGTGTTCGGACGCTGGTTCTGGACGAGCAGTACTTC.

The chain uses TRBV6-1 and TRBJ1-6, with D possibly matching TRBD1 (6 bases). This CDR3 has 18 amino acids. Trimming removed 5 bases at V and 0 bases at J, with 17 bases between. Germline V CDR1 and CDR2: MNHNS, SASEGT. The CDR3 region is CASSQGGGFSSYNSPLHF. CDR3 nucleotides: TGTGCCAGCAGTCAAGGGGGGGGCTTCAGCTCCTATAATTCACCCCTCCACTTT.

This clonotype was counted ten times or more. The genes are TRBV6-2 or TRBV6-3 and TRBJ2-5; D may be TRBD1 or TRBD2 (5 bases each). The CDR3 runs 15 residues. Looked up from germline, CDR1 is MNHEY and CDR2 is SVGEGT. The germline V and J ends were trimmed by 6 bases and 5 bases, with 19 bases remaining between them. DNA for the CDR3: TGTGCCAGCAGACCACGGGGCACAGTTCGCGAGACCCAGTACTTC. This sequence encodes CASRPRGTVRETQYF.

This clonotype appeared many times. The V and J genes are TRBV10-3 and TRBJ1-2, with 11 bases identical to TRBD1. The CDR3 extends over 15 amino acids. J was trimmed by 5 bases and V by 3 bases; bases with no gene match: 5. CDR1 is ENHRY, CDR2 SYGVKD, per germline. CDR3: CAISDSGTGGYGYTF. CDR3 DNA: TGTGCCATCAGTGACTCCGGGACAGGGGGTTATGGCTACACCTTC.

This clonotype was observed at least ten times. This rearrangement joins TRBV19 to TRBJ2-5, with a tentative D call TRBD2 (6 bases). Germline V gene sequence: CDR1 LNHDA, CDR2 SQIVND (reference sequence). The CDR3 extends over 17 amino acids. V gave up 3 bases and J gave up 3 bases, with 20 bases separating them. Here the CDR3 reads CASSILPVPGSKETQYF. The CDR3 DNA sequence: TGTGCCAGTAGTATCCTGCCCGTCCCCGGGAGTAAAGAGACCCAGTACTTC.

This clonotype was counted ten times or more. The chain recombines TRBV5-8 with TRBJ2-7, with a tentative D call TRBD1 (6 bases). The V and J ends lost 0 bases and 9 bases respectively, with 16 bases between them. Germline values: CDR1 SGHTS, CDR2 YDEGEE. The CDR3 is 14 residues long. DNA for the CDR3: TGTGCCAGCAGCTTGGGGGCGGTCCCGGACAGGCAGTACTTC. Protein product: CASSLGAVPDRQYF.

The sample holds many counts of this clonotype. The chain joins TRBV30 to TRBJ2-3; 11 bases are a match to TRBD2. CDR1 is GTSNPN and CDR2 is SVGIG in the germline V gene (reference sequence). The trim removed 6 bases at V and 1 base at J, leaving 3 bases unmatched. The CDR3 is 14 amino acids. The CDR3 spells CACQLAGGTDTQYF. As DNA, the CDR3 is TGTGCCTGTCAACTAGCGGGAGGCACAGATACGCAGTATTTT.

This rearrangement joins TRBV5-5 to TRBJ1-2; 10 bases match TRBD1. Trimming cost V 7 bases and J 12 bases; bases outside gene matches: 12. The CDR3 spans 13 residues. CDR1 SGHKS and CDR2 YYEKEE come from the germline V gene (reference sequence). The DNA of the CDR3 is TGTGCCAGCCCAGGGACAGGGGCACTATGGCACACCTTC. It yields the protein CASPGTGALWHTF.

There are many counts of this clonotype. For the CDR3, the DNA is TGTGCCACCAGCAGCCCCGGACAGGGGAGGACTGAAGCTTTCTTT. It translates to CATSSPGQGRTEAFF. The chain joins TRBV15 to TRBJ1-1; TRBD1 matches at 9 bases. CDR3 length: 15 residues. Germline V gene data show CDR1 as LNHNV and CDR2 as YYDKDF (reference sequence). V trimming: 3 bases; J trimming: 5 bases; junction bases outside the gene matches: 7.